The T cell receptor (beta chain) under discussion was sequenced for a study of cytomegalovirus exposure and HLA in healthy donors. The study ran its PCR with 60 Vbeta and 13 Jbeta primers. Here immunoSEQ multiplex PCR was the method, and the copy in TCRdb shows in-frame clones only, minus some. This table has more than 100,000 clones, over 65% appearing once. The CDR3 length is 17 residues. Per germline, CDR1 SGHRS and CDR2 YFSETQ. Trimming cost V 3 bases and J 1 base; bases outside gene matches: 7. Material: PBMCs. The receptor was isolated from a woman in her forties in good health and CMV-seropositive. The chain employs TRBV5-1 and TRBJ2-3; 11 bases are a match to TRBD2. The CDR3 reads CASSSLAGGPGTDTQYF. The CDR3 DNA is TGCGCCAGCAGCTCCTTAGCGGGAGGGCCGGGCACAGATACGCAGTATTTT.